The 29 T cell receptor beta chains below were found in one sample sequenced in a study of beta chain features in type 1 diabetes. Findings of the study overall: Shortening that was moderate but significant affected the TCRB CDR3s of Type 1 diabetes patients in all four CD4+ subsets.

The isolated RNA, all of it, was reverse transcribed, so expressed TCRB transcripts were what got sequenced. Sequenced by immunoSEQ multiplex PCR; TCRdb stores in-frame clones only, minus some. The data hold more than 250,000 clones, with roughly 22% observed a single time. No cognate antigen is known for these TCRs. What was sequenced was naive CD4+ T cells from blood. These receptors came from a woman aged 35 to 49 with type 1 diabetes.

V usage is TRBV4-3 and J usage is TRBJ2-7, with TRBD2 matching over 13 bases. Germline loops: CDR1 LGHNA, CDR2 YSLEER. The junction had 4 bases not matched to a gene; V was cut back by 0 bases and J by 5 bases. The CDR3 loop spans 16 amino acids. The CDR3 DNA reads TGCGCCAGCAGCCAAGATTTGACTAGCGGGAGGAACGAGCAGTACTTC. It yields the protein CASSQDLTSGRNEQYF.

This clone has only a few counts. V gene TRBV23-1 combines with J gene TRBJ2-1; the D gene is possibly TRBD1 (6 bases). TRBV23-1 is identified as an open reading frame with a role that is uncertain. Trimming stripped 3 bases from V and 4 bases from J, with 16 bases between. The CDR3 spans 16 residues. As DNA, the CDR3 is TGCGCCAGCAGTCACCGGGACAAGGAAAATTACAATGAGCAGTTCTTC. This codes for CASSHRDKENYNEQFF.

This rearrangement joins TRBV5-1 to TRBJ1-2, with a weak D call TRBD1 (5 bases). V was pared by 0 bases and J by 5 bases, with 14 bases between. Per germline, CDR1 SGHRS and CDR2 YFSETQ. This CDR3 has 15 amino acids. The CDR3 coding sequence is TGCGCCAGCAGCTTGGACGGACAAACCTCGTATGGCTACACCTTC. As protein: CASSLDGQTSYGYTF.

This clone was counted only a few times. The chain employs TRBV28 and TRBJ1-5, with 7 bases that match TRBD1. The CDR3 spans 16 residues. The germline V gene encodes CDR1 MDHEN and CDR2 SYDVKM. V trimming: 5 bases; J trimming: 4 bases; junction bases outside the gene matches: 11. The DNA of the CDR3 is TGTGCCAGCAGTCTCCCTTTGGACAGGTTAAATCAGCCCCAGCATTTT. This sequence encodes CASSLPLDRLNQPQHF.

This clone was seen more than once but under ten times. The genes are TRBV6-5 and TRBJ1-1; 8 bases fit TRBD1. Trimming at V came to 6 bases and at J to 3 bases, leaving 6 bases not matched to a gene. CDR3 length: 14 amino acids. From germline, CDR1 is MNHEY and CDR2 SVGAGI. CDR3 amino acids: CASSLDRGDTEAFF. CDR3 nucleotide sequence: TGTGCCAGCAGCCTCGACAGGGGAGACACTGAAGCTTTCTTT.

V is TRBV7-3 and J is TRBJ1-1; D remains ambiguous. Germline V CDR1 and CDR2: SGHTA, FQGTGA. Trimming removed 4 bases at V and 1 base at J, with 13 bases between. This CDR3 spans 15 amino acids. For the CDR3, the DNA is TGTGCCAGCAGCTCCCTAGGCCCGGGGAACACTGAAGCTTTCTTT. This codes for CASSSLGPGNTEAFF.

The CDR3 region is CAWSPLASIHEQYF. CDR3 nucleotides: TGTGCCTGGAGTCCCCTAGCTAGTATCCACGAGCAGTACTTC. The genes are TRBV30 and TRBJ2-7; weak D call: TRBD2 (5 bases). V was clipped by 2 bases and J by 5 bases, with 16 bases between them. The length of the CDR3 is 14 residues. The germline V gene has CDR1 GTSNPN and CDR2 SVGIG (reference sequence).

This clone was seen only a few times. V and J are TRBV9 and TRBJ2-1; possibly TRBD2 for D (6 bases). Trimming stripped 0 bases from V and 8 bases from J, with 21 bases between. CDR1 and CDR2 from the germline V gene are SGDLS and YYNGEE. CDR3 length: 17 residues. The CDR3 is CASSVVGSGGIPDEQFF. The CDR3 nucleotides are TGTGCCAGCAGCGTAGTGGGTTCTGGAGGGATCCCCGATGAGCAGTTCTTC.

In its sample, this clone was seen a few times. This rearrangement joins TRBV29-1 to TRBJ1-1, with a tentative D call TRBD1 (6 bases). The CDR3 has 13 amino acids. Between the trimmed V and J ends, which lost 6 bases and 0 bases, there was a span of 11 bases. Germline V CDR1 and CDR2: SQVTM, ANQGSEA. As DNA, the CDR3 is TGCAGCGTAAAGGGACAATTGAACACTGAAGCTTTCTTT. Its translation is CSVKGQLNTEAFF. The full variable domain, rest sourced from reference TRBV29-1 and TRBJ1-1, is SAVISQKPSRDICQRGTSLTIQCQVDSQVTMMFWYRQQPGQSLTLIATANQGSEATYESGFVIDKFPISRPNLTFSTLTVSNMSPEDSSIYLCSVKGQLNTEAFFGQGTRLTVV.

This rearrangement joins TRBV2 to TRBJ2-2; a possible D gene is TRBD1 (6 bases). Trimming stripped 2 bases from V and 5 bases from J, with 15 bases between. Germline V CDR1 and CDR2: SNHLY, FYNNEI. The CDR3 has 16 residues. The CDR3 region is CASSELPDSLTGELFF. CDR3 in DNA: TGTGCCAGCAGTGAACTACCGGACAGCCTTACCGGGGAGCTGTTTTTT.

The V and J genes are TRBV4-3 and TRBJ1-1; D is undetermined. With 1 base removed from V and 5 bases from J, the gap between germline ends came to 8 bases. This CDR3 has 13 amino acids. Germline V gene sequence: CDR1 LGHNA, CDR2 YSLEER. This CDR3 is CASSQAGRTEAFF. The CDR3 coding sequence is TGCGCCAGCAGCCAAGCGGGGAGGACTGAAGCTTTCTTT.

The chain links TRBV5-6 to TRBJ2-1; 8 nucleotides line up with TRBD1. The germline V gene has CDR1 SGHDT and CDR2 YYEEEE. The CDR3 consists of 15 residues. With 4 bases clipped from V and 4 bases from J, the junction kept 7 bases outside the gene matches. CDR3 DNA sequence: TGTGCCAGCAGCCTCAGACAGGGGAAATACAATGAGCAGTTCTTC. Amino acids: CASSLRQGKYNEQFF.

The CDR3 protein is CASSALAGGAGELFF. CDR3 bases: TGTGCCAGCTCGGCCCTAGCGGGAGGTGCCGGGGAGCTGTTTTTT. The chain employs TRBV9 and TRBJ2-2; 11 nucleotides line up with TRBD2. The CDR3 length is 15 residues. The trim removed 7 bases at V and 6 bases at J, leaving 8 bases unmatched. CDR1 and CDR2 from the germline V gene are SGDLS and YYNGEE. The variable domain in full, completed from reference TRBV9 and TRBJ2-2, reads DSGVTQTPKHLITATGQRVTLRCSPRSGDLSVYWYQQSLDQGLQFLIQYYNGEERAKGNILERFSAQQFPDLHSELNLSSLELGDSALYFCASSALAGGAGELFFGEGSRLTVL.

This chain joins TRBV7-9 and TRBJ1-1, with D unclear. CDR1 SEHNR and CDR2 FQNEAQ come from the germline V gene (reference sequence). V gave up 1 base and J gave up 5 bases, with 8 bases separating them. The CDR3 totals 13 residues. The CDR3 here is CASSLEEVTEAFF. The CDR3 coding sequence is TGTGCCAGCAGCTTAGAAGAGGTGACTGAAGCTTTCTTT.

This CDR3 is CASSVEGGAQYF. CDR3 nucleotides: TGTGCCAGCAGCGTAGAAGGGGGTGCGCAGTATTTT. The chain recombines TRBV9 with TRBJ2-3, with D perhaps TRBD1 (6 bases). Trimming left V 0 bases short and J 10 bases short, with 9 bases between. The CDR3 extends over 12 amino acids. Germline lookup yields CDR1 SGDLS and CDR2 YYNGEE.

The rearrangement links TRBV7-9 to TRBJ2-7, with 9 bases identical to TRBD1. Losses at the gene ends were 4 bases for V and 6 bases for J; bases not matched to a gene: 13. Germline V gene lookup returns CDR1 SEHNR and CDR2 FQNEAQ (reference sequence). This CDR3 is 16 amino acids long. In nucleotides, the CDR3 is TGTGCCAGCAGCTCCGTAACAGGGGGCGAATTCGGCGAGCAGTACTTC. It encodes CASSSVTGGEFGEQYF.

This clone came up a few times. The CDR3 bases are TGTGCCAGCAGCTCACGACAGGGGGTGATATCGAGCACTGAAGCTTTCTTT. Its protein is CASSSRQGVISSTEAFF. The chain combines TRBV7-2 with TRBJ1-1, with 9 positions matching TRBD1. Losses at the gene ends were 4 bases for V and 4 bases for J; bases not matched to a gene: 13. The germline V gene has CDR1 SGHTA and CDR2 FQGNSA. This CDR3 region has 17 residues. The full variable domain, rest sourced from reference TRBV7-2 and TRBJ1-1, is GAGVSQSPSNKVTEKGKDVELRCDPISGHTALYWYRQSLGQGLEFLIYFQGNSAPDKSGLPSDRFSAERTGGSVSTLTIQRTQQEDSAVYLCASSSRQGVISSTEAFFGQGTRLTVV.

The gene calls are TRBV7-3 and TRBJ2-5; 8 nucleotides line up with TRBD2. The junction had 3 bases not matched to a gene; V was cut back by 5 bases and J by 4 bases. Germline CDR1 reads SGHTA; CDR2 reads FQGTGA. The CDR3 is 13 residues long. CDR3 loop: CASSILAGETQYF. In nucleotides, the CDR3 is TGTGCCAGCAGCATCCTAGCGGGAGAGACCCAGTACTTC. The full variable domain, with the rest looked up from reference TRBV7-3 and TRBJ2-5, is GAGVSQTPSNKVTEKGKYVELRCDPISGHTALYWYRQSLGQGPEFLIYFQGTGAADDSGLPNDRFFAVRPEGSVSTLKIQRTERGDSAVYLCASSILAGETQYFGPGTRLLVL.

This clone was found a few times. This chain uses TRBV25-1 with TRBJ1-4, with D maybe TRBD1 (5 bases). In germline, CDR1 is MGHDK, CDR2 SYGVNS. Trimming shortened V by 3 bases and J by 3 bases, and 11 bases separated the two germline ends. The CDR3 has 15 residues. The CDR3 DNA reads TGTGCCAGCAGTGATCAGGGCGGTTCTAATGAAAAACTGTTTTTT. Amino acids: CASSDQGGSNEKLFF.

The chain employs TRBV19 and TRBJ2-5; 9 positions match TRBD2. Looked up from germline, CDR1 is LNHDA and CDR2 is SQIVND (reference sequence). There are 14 residues in the CDR3. Trimming at V came to 7 bases and at J to 4 bases, leaving 7 bases not matched to a gene. CDR3 bases: TGTGCCAGTAATGCGGGAGGGCGCCGAGAGACCCAGTACTTC. Translating it yields CASNAGGRRETQYF.

The chain is built from TRBV7-2 and TRBJ2-3, with D possibly being TRBD2 (7 bases). The CDR3 has 16 residues. Germline CDR1 reads SGHTA; CDR2 reads FQGNSA. Trimming took 5 bases from V and 2 from J, leaving 17 bases between them. The CDR3 sequence: CASSPGVAGPTDTQYF. The CDR3 coding sequence is TGTGCCAGCAGCCCAGGGGTAGCGGGCCCCACAGATACGCAGTATTTT.

The genes are TRBV2 and TRBJ2-1; 7 bases fit TRBD2. This CDR3 comprises 14 residues. CDR1 is SNHLY and CDR2 is FYNNEI in the germline V gene. Germline trimming cut 6 bases from V and 4 bases from J; bases unmatched to any gene: 6. The CDR3 reads CASRETSIYNEQFF. CDR3 DNA: TGTGCCAGCAGAGAGACTAGCATTTACAATGAGCAGTTCTTC.

This clone was picked up a small number of times. The gene calls are TRBV7-2 and TRBJ2-5, with 7 bases that match TRBD2. Losses at the gene ends were 5 bases for V and 4 bases for J; bases not matched to a gene: 10. This CDR3 has 15 amino acids. CDR1 is SGHTA, CDR2 FQGNSA, per germline. CDR3 nucleotide sequence: TGTGCCAGCAGCCCCCGGGGGAGGGCGGGAGAGACCCAGTACTTC. Translating it yields CASSPRGRAGETQYF.

The rearrangement joins TRBV4-3 to TRBJ2-1; 7 positions match TRBD1. Germline V gene data show CDR1 as LGHNA and CDR2 as YSLEER. After removal of 1 base from V and 5 bases from J, the junction contained 2 bases not matched to a gene. CDR3 length: 14 residues. Here the CDR3 reads CASSQGQGHNEQFF. The CDR3 DNA reads TGCGCCAGCAGCCAAGGACAGGGCCACAATGAGCAGTTCTTC.

This chain links TRBV6-6 with TRBJ2-5, with D possibly being TRBD2 (5 bases). Trimming stripped 5 bases from V and 5 bases from J, with 18 bases between. The CDR3 has 15 residues. CDR1 is MNHNY, CDR2 SVGAGI, per germline (reference sequence). The CDR3 DNA is TGTGCCAGCAGTGGCGGACTGCTTACGGGGGAGACCCAGTACTTC. This encodes CASSGGLLTGETQYF.

DNA for the CDR3: TGTGCCAGCGGGACAGCTCAAGAGACCCAGTACTTC. Translation gives CASGTAQETQYF. The chain carries TRBV5-4 and TRBJ2-5; 7 positions agree with TRBD1. J gave up 2 bases and V 7 bases, and 2 bases lay outside the gene matches. The CDR3 covers 12 residues. CDR1 and CDR2 from the germline V gene are SGHNT and YYREEE (reference sequence).

This rearrangement joins TRBV5-1 to TRBJ1-1, with no clear D. Deletions cut 3 bases from V and 4 bases from J, with 7 bases between. CDR3 size: 12 residues. CDR1 SGHRS and CDR2 YFSETQ come from the germline V gene. The CDR3 loop reads CASSSPSTEAFF. The DNA of the CDR3 is TGCGCCAGCAGCTCCCCGAGCACTGAAGCTTTCTTT.

Of note for this clone: Distinct nucleotide sequences in the sample also encode this CDR3. The rearrangement uses TRBV29-1 and TRBJ2-7, with 8 bases identical to TRBD1. From germline, CDR1 is SQVTM and CDR2 ANQGSEA. The CDR3 loop spans 13 amino acids. J was trimmed by 1 base and V by 3 bases; bases with no gene match: 2. CDR3 bases: TGCAGCGTTGACAGGACAGGGTCCTACGAGCAGTACTTC. This gives the protein CSVDRTGSYEQYF.

This clone was counted between two and nine times. The CDR3: CSVLGTSGNTNNEQFF. The CDR3 coding sequence is TGCAGCGTTCTGGGGACTAGCGGCAATACCAACAATGAGCAGTTCTTC. The chain links TRBV29-1 to TRBJ2-1; 11 bases match TRBD2. In germline, CDR1 is SQVTM, CDR2 ANQGSEA. The CDR3 covers 16 residues. V was pared by 5 bases and J by 5 bases, with 11 bases of the junction left unmatched.